This T cell receptor (beta chain) was found in a study of blood T cell repertoires in COVID-19. This clone was observed a few times. J gave up 5 bases and V 8 bases, and 5 bases lay outside the gene matches. The CDR3 consists of 13 residues. Data came from immunoSEQ multiplex PCR; TCRdb stores just in-frame clones and leaves some out. The table has approximately 120,000 clones, approximately 85% seen once. This sequence was found in a human donor in a cohort sampled during active COVID-19. The chain couples TRBV12-3 or TRBV12-4 to TRBJ1-5; 8 bases fit TRBD1. Sequences were obtained from peripheral blood. This chain's CDR3 is CASGDRGDQPQHF. CDR3 sequence (DNA): TGTGCCAGCGGCGACAGGGGTGATCAGCCCCAGCATTTT.